The clone carrying this TCR beta chain was detected many times. As yet, its antigen is unknown. TCRdb used MiXCR to reprocess the reads, holding one entry per CDR3 protein. The sample holds approximately 550,000 distinct CDR3 sequences, approximately 15% seen once. From germline, CDR1 is MNHNY and CDR2 SVGAGI (reference sequence). The CDR3 runs 13 residues. The trim removed 6 bases at V and 3 bases at J, leaving 4 bases unmatched. This sample is drawn from a study of T cell repertoires in cytomegalovirus infection. Background on the study: CMV infection and matching HLA type were both indicated by public TCR beta signatures.

Findings and caveats of the study: CMV-specific TCR beta clonotypes restricted by HLA-C dominated the ex vivo response.

The source material was CD8+ T cells from PBMCs. The chain couples TRBV6-6 to TRBJ1-1, with TRBD1 identical over 7 bases. The sequence derives from a human donor in good health (CMV status not recorded). Some clones in this sample may be carry-over from other donors' samples. CDR3 coding DNA: TGTGCCAGCAGGGACGACAGGGACACTGAAGCTTTCTTT. Protein product: CASRDDRDTEAFF.